The 26 T cell receptor beta chains in this list originate from one sample, sequenced in a study of blood T cell repertoires in COVID-19. TCRdb keeps only in-frame clones here, not all; method: immunoSEQ multiplex PCR. The sample holds 250,000 or so clones; around three quarters are singletons and the top ten take about 3.5%. The sample consisted of peripheral blood. Source of these receptors: a woman older than 75 with acute or convalescent COVID-19.

There are a few counts of this clone. The chain combines TRBV5-1 with TRBJ2-3; possible D gene TRBD2, 6 bases. Trimming removed 3 bases at V and 0 bases at J, with 17 bases between. The CDR3 has 17 amino acids. Germline V gives CDR1 SGHRS, CDR2 YFSETQ. CDR3 DNA sequence: TGCGCCAGCAGCTCCAACCCCACTAGCCAAAGCACAGATACGCAGTATTTT. Translation: CASSSNPTSQSTDTQYF.

V usage is TRBV5-1 and J usage is TRBJ2-3, with D perhaps TRBD2 (5 bases). This CDR3 is built from 15 residues. V gave up 4 bases and J gave up 2 bases, with 14 bases separating them. Germline CDR1 SGHRS, CDR2 YFSETQ. The chain's CDR3 is CASSADSGATDTQYF. The DNA for the CDR3 is TGCGCCAGCAGCGCGGACTCTGGAGCCACAGATACGCAGTATTTT.

This clone was picked up a small number of times. V is TRBV21-1 and J is TRBJ1-3; the D segment call TRBD1 is taken from the table without a DNA check. TRBV21-1 is given as a pseudogene. The CDR3 has 18 residues. The CDR3 nucleotides are TGTGCCAGCAGCAAACACAGGGTTTTGGCCGTCTCTGGAAACACCATATATTTT. Protein: CASSKHRVLAVSGNTIYF.

The V and J genes are TRBV2 and TRBJ1-5; D is unresolved. CDR1 and CDR2 from the germline V gene are SNHLY and FYNNEI. V lost 1 base and J 4 bases, leaving 11 bases between the germline ends. The CDR3 sequence is 15 residues long. For the CDR3, the DNA is TGTGCCAGCAGTGAAGAATCCGCCAGTAATCAGCCCCAGCATTTT. Its protein is CASSEESASNQPQHF.

V usage is TRBV28 and J usage is TRBJ1-5, with a tentative D call TRBD1 (6 bases). Germline CDR1 and CDR2: MDHEN and SYDVKM. The CDR3 loop spans 16 amino acids. V lost 3 bases, J lost 2 bases, and 14 bases lay in between. In DNA, the CDR3 is TGTGCCAGCAGTTTTAGAGGGGGTCGGGGCAATCAGCCCCAGCATTTT. It encodes CASSFRGGRGNQPQHF. Filled out from reference TRBV28 and TRBJ1-5, the complete variable domain reads DVKVTQSSRYLVKRTGEKVFLECVQDMDHENMFWYRQDPGLGLRLIYFSYDVKMKEKGDIPEGYSVSREKKERFSLILESASTNQTSMYLCASSFRGGRGNQPQHFGDGTRLSIL.

The chain uses TRBV10-1 and TRBJ2-1; 8 bases agree with TRBD2. The CDR3 sequence is 13 residues long. CDR1 and CDR2 from the germline V gene are WNHNN and SYGVQD (reference sequence). V lost 8 bases, J lost 4 bases, and 4 bases stayed unmatched. CDR3 sequence: CASRTSGYNEQFF. The CDR3 DNA reads TGCGCCAGCCGAACTAGCGGTTACAATGAGCAGTTCTTC.

This chain uses TRBV6-5 with TRBJ2-4, with a possible D match to TRBD1 (6 bases). Between the trimmed V and J ends, which lost 6 bases and 6 bases, there was a span of 15 bases. Per germline, CDR1 MNHEY and CDR2 SVGAGI. The CDR3 loop spans 14 amino acids. The CDR3 coding sequence is TGTGCCAGCAGATTCAGGGAAGGGGGAAACATTCAGTACTTC. It yields the protein CASRFREGGNIQYF.

V and J are TRBV19 and TRBJ1-5; 9 positions match TRBD1. V gave up 9 bases and J gave up 3 bases; unmatched junction bases: 6. Germline lookup yields CDR1 LNHDA and CDR2 SQIVND (reference sequence). The CDR3 is 14 residues long. The DNA of the CDR3 is TGTGCCAGCGACCGGGACAGGGTCAATCAGCCCCAGCATTTT. It specifies CASDRDRVNQPQHF.

The rearrangement uses TRBV19 and TRBJ1-5; 7 bases are shared with TRBD1. The CDR3 covers 18 residues. The V segment lost 3 bases and the J segment 11 bases; nucleotides outside the gene matches: 22. From germline, CDR1 is LNHDA and CDR2 SQIVND (reference sequence). CDR3 protein: CASSITAARTGAAISQHF. The CDR3 DNA sequence: TGTGCCAGTAGTATTACGGCGGCACGCACAGGGGCCGCAATTTCCCAGCATTTT.

This clone occurred many times. Here the CDR3 reads CASSYTGSNTEAFF. For the CDR3, the DNA is TGTGCCAGCAGTTACACGGGGTCGAACACTGAAGCTTTCTTT. This chain links TRBV6-6 with TRBJ1-1, with D hard to call. V lost 2 bases and J lost 1, with 8 bases in between. CDR3 length equals 14 residues. From germline, CDR1 is MNHNY and CDR2 SVGAGI (reference sequence).

This sequence joins TRBV24-1 and TRBJ2-1; TRBD2 matches 7 bases. This CDR3 contains 15 residues. The V and J ends lost 4 bases and 5 bases, in that order; junction bases with no gene match: 7. The germline V gene has CDR1 KGHDR and CDR2 SFDVKD. The chain's CDR3 is CATSDWGRGNNEQFF. In DNA, the CDR3 is TGTGCCACCAGTGACTGGGGGAGGGGTAACAATGAGCAGTTCTTC.

Note on this clone: Other DNA sequences in the same sample also yield this CDR3. The V call is TRBV6-1, the J call TRBJ2-3, with D uncertain. Germline CDR1 and CDR2: MNHNS and SASEGT. Trimming took 1 base from V and 2 from J, leaving 7 bases between them. This CDR3 contains 14 residues. As DNA, the CDR3 is TGTGCCAGCAGTGAAGTCGGGTACACAGATACGCAGTATTTT. Protein: CASSEVGYTDTQYF.

The V and J genes are TRBV7-9 and TRBJ2-7; TRBD2 might be the D (6 bases). This CDR3 has 16 residues. Germline CDR1 and CDR2: SEHNR and FQNEAQ (reference sequence). The germline V and J ends were trimmed by 5 bases and 2 bases, with 19 bases remaining between them. The CDR3 coding sequence is TGTGCCAGCAGCGTGACGGGACTTCCCAGCACCTACGAGCAGTACTTC. This encodes CASSVTGLPSTYEQYF.

This clone was found many times. This rearrangement joins TRBV18 to TRBJ2-7, with D tentatively TRBD2 (6 bases). The length of the CDR3 is 14 residues. Trimming cost V 3 bases and J 2 bases, with 11 bases left between them. CDR1 and CDR2 (germline): KGHSH, LQKENI. The CDR3 here is CASSPSAGPYEQYF. CDR3 in DNA: TGTGCCAGCTCACCTTCGGCGGGGCCCTACGAGCAGTACTTC.

This clone came up a few times. This chain uses TRBV11-2 with TRBJ2-5; 8 positions agree with TRBD2. The germline V gene encodes CDR1 SGHAT and CDR2 FQNNGV. With V trimmed by 3 bases and J by 4 bases, 4 bases remained unmatched. CDR3 length: 14 residues. The CDR3 loop reads CASSFGGARETQYF. CDR3 bases: TGTGCCAGCAGCTTCGGGGGGGCTAGAGAGACCCAGTACTTC. Together with reference TRBV11-2 and TRBJ2-5, the CDR3 gives the full variable domain: EAGVAQSPRYKIIEKRQSVAFWCNPISGHATLYWYQQILGQGPKLLIQFQNNGVVDDSQLPKDRFSAERLKGVDSTLKIQPAKLEDSAVYLCASSFGGARETQYFGPGTRLLVL.

V usage is TRBV24-1 and J usage is TRBJ2-1; a weak D match, TRBD1 (6 bases). Germline CDR1 reads KGHDR; CDR2 reads SFDVKD. Trimming took off 2 bases at V and 7 bases at J, with 11 bases between the two ends. The CDR3 has 14 amino acids. This CDR3 reads CATSDSRRGNEQFF. The CDR3 coding sequence is TGTGCCACCAGTGATTCAAGAAGGGGGAATGAGCAGTTCTTC.

CDR3 region: CASSTGQGVYYGYTF. The DNA for the CDR3 is TGTGCCAGCAGCACCGGACAGGGTGTGTACTATGGCTACACCTTC. The chain couples TRBV25-1 to TRBJ1-2; 8 bases line up with TRBD1. The CDR3 contains 15 residues. The junction had 9 bases not matched to a gene; V was cut back by 6 bases and J by 3 bases. In germline, CDR1 is MGHDK, CDR2 SYGVNS.

The V and J genes are TRBV5-4 and TRBJ2-5; maybe TRBD2 (7 bases). The CDR3 is made up of 16 amino acids. Trimming pared 3 bases from V and 1 base from J, leaving 16 bases between. Germline V lookup: CDR1 SGHNT, CDR2 YYREEE (reference sequence). DNA for the CDR3: TGTGCCAGCAGCTCCCCGCGGGGAGGGGGCCAAGAGACCCAGTACTTC. It specifies CASSSPRGGGQETQYF.

The chain uses TRBV14 and TRBJ2-1; 8 bases line up with TRBD2. The CDR3 is 16 amino acids. V shed 3 bases and J 0 bases; nucleotides not matched to a gene: 4. Germline lookup yields CDR1 SGHDN and CDR2 FVKESK. CDR3 sequence: CASSQTGRGSYNEQFF. The CDR3 DNA sequence: TGTGCCAGCAGCCAGACCGGGAGGGGCTCCTACAATGAGCAGTTCTTC.

This clone has only one observation. The genes are TRBV7-6 and TRBJ2-5, with D possibly matching TRBD2 (6 bases). The CDR3 totals 16 residues. Trimming pared 5 bases from V and 2 bases from J, leaving 18 bases between. Germline V gene data show CDR1 as SGHVS and CDR2 as FNYEAQ. The CDR3 here is CASSQNSGHVQETQYF. CDR3 sequence (DNA): TGTGCCAGCAGCCAGAATAGCGGCCACGTACAAGAGACCCAGTACTTC. The whole variable domain, remainder taken from reference TRBV7-6 and TRBJ2-5, is GAGVSQSPRYKVTKRGQDVALRCDPISGHVSLYWYRQALGQGPEFLTYFNYEAQQDKSGLPNDRFSAERPEGSISTLTIQRTEQRDSAMYRCASSQNSGHVQETQYFGPGTRLLVL.

The chain uses TRBV5-1 and TRBJ1-2, with a weak D call TRBD1 (6 bases). This CDR3 contains 14 residues. CDR1 is SGHRS, CDR2 YFSETQ, per germline. The V and J ends lost 4 bases and 4 bases respectively, with 14 bases between them. The CDR3 spells CASSPRQVSYGYTF. The CDR3 nucleotides are TGCGCCAGCAGCCCTAGACAGGTCTCCTATGGCTACACCTTC.

This chain joins TRBV2 and TRBJ2-3; TRBD2 might be the D (6 bases). The length of the CDR3 is 12 residues. V was clipped by 8 bases and J by 5 bases, with 11 bases between them. CDR1 is SNHLY and CDR2 is FYNNEI in the germline V gene. CDR3 loop: CASAQEGDTQYF. CDR3 DNA: TGTGCCAGCGCCCAGGAGGGAGATACGCAGTATTTT. Variable domain in full (rest from reference TRBV2 and TRBJ2-3): EPEVTQTPSHQVTQMGQEVILRCVPISNHLYFYWYRQILGQKVEFLVSFYNNEISEKSEIFDDQFSVERPDGSNFTLKIRSTKLEDSAMYFCASAQEGDTQYFGPGTRLTVL.

V gene TRBV2 combines with J gene TRBJ1-1; possibly TRBD1 for D (6 bases). Germline V gene sequence: CDR1 SNHLY, CDR2 FYNNEI. This CDR3 comprises 16 residues. The V and J ends lost 4 bases and 5 bases respectively, with 20 bases between them. This CDR3 reads CASSVYPLQGGTEAFF. The CDR3 nucleotides are TGTGCCAGCAGTGTTTACCCCTTACAGGGAGGGACTGAAGCTTTCTTT.

This sequence joins TRBV27 and TRBJ2-7; perhaps TRBD2 as D (6 bases). V dropped 6 bases and J dropped 0 bases, with 12 bases sitting between them. Germline assignment: CDR1 MNHEY and CDR2 SMNVEV (reference sequence). The CDR3 runs 14 residues. CDR3 region: CASRRGGNSYEQYF. The CDR3 DNA reads TGTGCCAGCAGAAGGGGCGGGAACTCCTACGAGCAGTACTTC.

The chain couples TRBV6-5 to TRBJ1-3, with 8 bases that match TRBD1. The trim removed 6 bases at V and 4 bases at J, leaving 8 bases unmatched. This CDR3 contains 15 residues. The germline V gene encodes CDR1 MNHEY and CDR2 SVGAGI. The CDR3 bases are TGTGCCAGCAGCCCCCTCCGGGACAGGGGAAACACCATATATTTT. It translates to CASSPLRDRGNTIYF.

This chain connects TRBV5-6 to TRBJ2-5; tentatively, D is TRBD1 (6 bases). This CDR3 comprises 15 residues. CDR1 is SGHDT and CDR2 is YYEEEE in the germline V gene. Deletions cut 6 bases from V and 2 bases from J, with 17 bases between. CDR3 protein: CASKSRGSRQETQYF. CDR3 bases: TGTGCCAGCAAAAGCAGGGGCTCGAGGCAAGAGACCCAGTACTTC.